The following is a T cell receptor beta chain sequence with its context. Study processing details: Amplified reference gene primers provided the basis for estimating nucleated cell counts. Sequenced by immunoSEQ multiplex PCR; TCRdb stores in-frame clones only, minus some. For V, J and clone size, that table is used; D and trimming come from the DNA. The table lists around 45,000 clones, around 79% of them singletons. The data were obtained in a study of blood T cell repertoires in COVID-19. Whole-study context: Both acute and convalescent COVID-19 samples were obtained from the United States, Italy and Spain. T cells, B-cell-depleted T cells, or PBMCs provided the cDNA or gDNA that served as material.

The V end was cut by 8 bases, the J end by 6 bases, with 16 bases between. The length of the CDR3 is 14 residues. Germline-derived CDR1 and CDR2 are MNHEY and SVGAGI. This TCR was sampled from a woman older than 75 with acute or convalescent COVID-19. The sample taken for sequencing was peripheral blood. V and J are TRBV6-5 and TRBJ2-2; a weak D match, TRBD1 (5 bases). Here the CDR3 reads CASLATLGAGELFF. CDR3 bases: TGTGCCAGCCTCGCAACTCTAGGGGCCGGGGAGCTGTTTTTT.